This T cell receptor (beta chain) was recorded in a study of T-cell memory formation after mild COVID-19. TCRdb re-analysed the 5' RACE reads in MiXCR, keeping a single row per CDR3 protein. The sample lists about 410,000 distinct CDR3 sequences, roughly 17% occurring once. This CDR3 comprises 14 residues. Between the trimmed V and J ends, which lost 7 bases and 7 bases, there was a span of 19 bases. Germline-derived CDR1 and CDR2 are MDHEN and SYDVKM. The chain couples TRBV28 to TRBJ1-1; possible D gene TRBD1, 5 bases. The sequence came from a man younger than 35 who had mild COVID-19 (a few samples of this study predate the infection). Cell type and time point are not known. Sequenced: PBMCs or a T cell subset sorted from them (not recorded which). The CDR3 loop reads CASINSGLDYEAFF. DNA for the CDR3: TGTGCCAGCATCAACTCAGGGTTGGATTATGAAGCTTTCTTT.